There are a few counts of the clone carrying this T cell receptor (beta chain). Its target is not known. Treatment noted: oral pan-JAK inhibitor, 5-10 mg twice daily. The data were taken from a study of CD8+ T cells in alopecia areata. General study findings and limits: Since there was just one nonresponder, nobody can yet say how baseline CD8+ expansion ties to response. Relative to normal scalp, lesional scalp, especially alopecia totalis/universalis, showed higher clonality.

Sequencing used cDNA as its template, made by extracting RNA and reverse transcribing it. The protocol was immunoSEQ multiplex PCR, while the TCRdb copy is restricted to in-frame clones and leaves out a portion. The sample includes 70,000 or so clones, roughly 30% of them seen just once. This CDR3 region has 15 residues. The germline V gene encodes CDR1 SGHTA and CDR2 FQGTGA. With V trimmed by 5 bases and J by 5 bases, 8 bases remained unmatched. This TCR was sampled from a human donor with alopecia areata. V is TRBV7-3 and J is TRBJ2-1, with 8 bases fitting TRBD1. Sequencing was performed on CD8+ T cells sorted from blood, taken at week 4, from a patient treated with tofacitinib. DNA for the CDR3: TGTGCCAGCAGCAATACCGGGACAGGACACAATGAGCAGTTCTTC. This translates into CASSNTGTGHNEQFF.